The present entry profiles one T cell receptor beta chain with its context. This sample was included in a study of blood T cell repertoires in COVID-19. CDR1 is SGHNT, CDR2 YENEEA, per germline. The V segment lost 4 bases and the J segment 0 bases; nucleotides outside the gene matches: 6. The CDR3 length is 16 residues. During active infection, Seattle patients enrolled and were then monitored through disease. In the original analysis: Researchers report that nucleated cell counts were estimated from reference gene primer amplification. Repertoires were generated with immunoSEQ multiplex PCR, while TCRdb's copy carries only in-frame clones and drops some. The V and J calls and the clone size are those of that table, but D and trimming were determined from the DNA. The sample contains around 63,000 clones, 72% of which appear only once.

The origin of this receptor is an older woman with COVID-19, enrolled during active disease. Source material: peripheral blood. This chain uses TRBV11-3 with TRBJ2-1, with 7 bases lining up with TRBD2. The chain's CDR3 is CASSYSSGNSYNEQFF. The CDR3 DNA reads TGTGCCAGCAGCTATTCAAGCGGGAACTCCTACAATGAGCAGTTCTTC.